Below, one T cell receptor (beta chain) is given with its context. The record originates from a study of blood T cell repertoires in COVID-19. Overall study: The samples span acute and convalescent COVID-19 from the United States, Italy and Spain. Nucleic acid was either cDNA or gDNA, and it came from T cells, B-cell-depleted T cells, or PBMCs.

Original handling: Reference gene primer amplification yielded estimated nucleated cell counts. This table comes from immunoSEQ multiplex PCR, and its TCRdb copy is limited to in-frame clones, with some not included. D and trimming come from the DNA, and the V and J calls and clone size come from that table. The sample records around 60,000 clones, roughly 86% being singletons. Losses at the gene ends were 6 bases for V and 1 base for J; bases not matched to a gene: 10. CDR1 and CDR2 from the germline V gene are MDHEN and SYDVKM. This CDR3 has 16 amino acids. The chain joins TRBV28 to TRBJ2-5; TRBD1 aligns across 8 bases. Input material: peripheral blood. This TCR was sampled from a human donor in a cohort sampled during active COVID-19. CDR3 in amino acids: CASRPGAGTGQETQYF. The CDR3 DNA reads TGTGCCAGCAGACCCGGTGCCGGGACAGGCCAAGAGACCCAGTACTTC.